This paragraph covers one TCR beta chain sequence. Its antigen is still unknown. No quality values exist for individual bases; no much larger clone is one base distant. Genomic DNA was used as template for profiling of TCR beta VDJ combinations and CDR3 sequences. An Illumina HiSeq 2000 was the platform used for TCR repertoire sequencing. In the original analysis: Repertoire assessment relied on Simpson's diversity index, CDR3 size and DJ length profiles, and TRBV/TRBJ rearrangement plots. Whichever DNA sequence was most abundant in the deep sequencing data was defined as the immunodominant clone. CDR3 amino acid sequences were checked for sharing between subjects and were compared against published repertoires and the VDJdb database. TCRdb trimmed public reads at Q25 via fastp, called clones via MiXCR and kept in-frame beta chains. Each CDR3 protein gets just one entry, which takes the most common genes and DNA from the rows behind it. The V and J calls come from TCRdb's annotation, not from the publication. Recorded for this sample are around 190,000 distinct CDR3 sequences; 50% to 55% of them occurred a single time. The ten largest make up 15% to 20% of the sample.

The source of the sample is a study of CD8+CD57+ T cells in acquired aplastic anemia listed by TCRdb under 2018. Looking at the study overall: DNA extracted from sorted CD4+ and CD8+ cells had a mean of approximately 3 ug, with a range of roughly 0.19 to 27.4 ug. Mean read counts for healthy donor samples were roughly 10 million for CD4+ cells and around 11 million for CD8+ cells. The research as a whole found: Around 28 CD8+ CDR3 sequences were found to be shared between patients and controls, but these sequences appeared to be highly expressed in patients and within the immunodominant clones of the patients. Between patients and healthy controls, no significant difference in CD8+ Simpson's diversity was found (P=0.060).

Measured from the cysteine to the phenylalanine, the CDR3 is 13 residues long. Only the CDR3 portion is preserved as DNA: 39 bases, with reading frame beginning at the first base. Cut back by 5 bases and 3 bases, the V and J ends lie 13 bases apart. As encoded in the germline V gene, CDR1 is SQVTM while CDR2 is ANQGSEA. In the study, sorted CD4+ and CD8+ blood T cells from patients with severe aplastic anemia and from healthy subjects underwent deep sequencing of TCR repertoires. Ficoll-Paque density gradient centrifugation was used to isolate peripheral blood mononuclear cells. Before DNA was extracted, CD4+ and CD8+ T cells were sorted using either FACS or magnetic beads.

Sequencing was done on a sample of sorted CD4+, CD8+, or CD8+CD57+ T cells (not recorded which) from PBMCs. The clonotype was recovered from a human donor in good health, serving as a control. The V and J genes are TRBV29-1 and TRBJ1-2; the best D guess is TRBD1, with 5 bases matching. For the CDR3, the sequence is CSVFETADYGYTF. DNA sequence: TGCAGCGTTTTTGAGACAGCGGACTATGGCTACACCTTC.